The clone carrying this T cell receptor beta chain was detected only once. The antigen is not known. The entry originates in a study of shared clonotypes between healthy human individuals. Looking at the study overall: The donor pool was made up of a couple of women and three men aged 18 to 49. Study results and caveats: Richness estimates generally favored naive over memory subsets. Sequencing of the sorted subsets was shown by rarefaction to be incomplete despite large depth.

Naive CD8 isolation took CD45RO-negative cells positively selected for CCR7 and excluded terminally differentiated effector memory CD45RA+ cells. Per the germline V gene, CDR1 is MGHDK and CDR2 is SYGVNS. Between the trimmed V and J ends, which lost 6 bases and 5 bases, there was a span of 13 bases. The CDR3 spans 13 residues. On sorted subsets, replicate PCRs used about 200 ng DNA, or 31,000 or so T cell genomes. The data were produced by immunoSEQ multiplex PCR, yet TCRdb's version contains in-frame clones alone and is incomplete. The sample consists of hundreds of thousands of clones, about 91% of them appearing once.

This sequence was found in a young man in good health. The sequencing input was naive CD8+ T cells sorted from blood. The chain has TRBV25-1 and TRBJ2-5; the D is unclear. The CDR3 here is CASSPTEGETQYF. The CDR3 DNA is TGTGCCAGCAGCCCCACGGAAGGGGAGACCCAGTACTTC.